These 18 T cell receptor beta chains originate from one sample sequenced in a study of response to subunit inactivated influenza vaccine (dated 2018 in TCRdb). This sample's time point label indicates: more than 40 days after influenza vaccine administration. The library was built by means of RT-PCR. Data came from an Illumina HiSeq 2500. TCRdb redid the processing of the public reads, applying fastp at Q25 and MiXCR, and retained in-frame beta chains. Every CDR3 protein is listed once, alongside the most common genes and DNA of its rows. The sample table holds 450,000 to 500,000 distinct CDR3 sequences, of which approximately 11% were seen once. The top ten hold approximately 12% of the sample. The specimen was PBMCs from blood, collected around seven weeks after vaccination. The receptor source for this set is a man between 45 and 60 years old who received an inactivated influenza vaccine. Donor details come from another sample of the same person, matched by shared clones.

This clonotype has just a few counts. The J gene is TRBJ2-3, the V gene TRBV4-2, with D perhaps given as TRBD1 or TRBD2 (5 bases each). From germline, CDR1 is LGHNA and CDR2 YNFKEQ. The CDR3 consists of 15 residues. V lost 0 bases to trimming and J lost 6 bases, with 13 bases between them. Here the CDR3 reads CASSQDGALGDTQYF. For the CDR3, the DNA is TGTGCCAGCAGCCAAGACGGGGCGCTGGGGGATACGCAGTATTTT.

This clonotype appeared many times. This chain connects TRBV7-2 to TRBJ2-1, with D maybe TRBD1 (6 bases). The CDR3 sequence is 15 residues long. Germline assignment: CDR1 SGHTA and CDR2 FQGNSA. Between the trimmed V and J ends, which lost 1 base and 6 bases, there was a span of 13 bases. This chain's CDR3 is CASSLDSGTLNEQFF. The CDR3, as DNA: TGTGCCAGCAGCTTAGATTCCGGGACACTCAATGAGCAGTTCTTC.

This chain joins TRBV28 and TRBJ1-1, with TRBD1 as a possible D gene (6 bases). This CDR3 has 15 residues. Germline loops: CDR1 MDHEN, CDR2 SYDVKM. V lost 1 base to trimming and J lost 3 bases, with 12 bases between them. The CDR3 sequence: CASSLSQGRDTEAFF. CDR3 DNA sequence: TGTGCCAGCAGTTTATCCCAGGGGAGGGACACTGAAGCTTTCTTT.

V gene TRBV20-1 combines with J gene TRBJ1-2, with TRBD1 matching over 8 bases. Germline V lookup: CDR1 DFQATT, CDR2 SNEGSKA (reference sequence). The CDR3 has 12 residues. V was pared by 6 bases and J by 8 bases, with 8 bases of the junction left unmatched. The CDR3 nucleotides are TGCAGTGCAGCCGGACAGGGACTCGGCTACACCTTC. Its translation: CSAAGQGLGYTF.

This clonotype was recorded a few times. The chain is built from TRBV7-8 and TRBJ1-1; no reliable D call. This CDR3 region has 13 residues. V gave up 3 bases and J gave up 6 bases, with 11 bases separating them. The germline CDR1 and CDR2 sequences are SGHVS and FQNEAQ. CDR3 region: CASSFTRLPEAFF. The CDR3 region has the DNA TGTGCCAGCAGCTTCACTCGACTCCCTGAAGCTTTCTTT. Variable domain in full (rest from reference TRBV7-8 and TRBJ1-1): GAGVSQSPRYKVAKRGQDVALRCDPISGHVSLFWYQQALGQGPEFLTYFQNEAQLDKSGLPSDRFFAERPEGSVSTLKIQRTQQEDSAVYLCASSFTRLPEAFFGQGTRLTVV.

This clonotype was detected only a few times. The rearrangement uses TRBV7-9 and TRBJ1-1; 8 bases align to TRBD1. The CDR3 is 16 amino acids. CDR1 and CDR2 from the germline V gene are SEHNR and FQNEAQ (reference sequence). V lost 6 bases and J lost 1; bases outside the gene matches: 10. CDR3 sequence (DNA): TGTGCCAGCAGTCACAACAGGGGGTTCCCGAACACTGAAGCTTTCTTT. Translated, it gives CASSHNRGFPNTEAFF.

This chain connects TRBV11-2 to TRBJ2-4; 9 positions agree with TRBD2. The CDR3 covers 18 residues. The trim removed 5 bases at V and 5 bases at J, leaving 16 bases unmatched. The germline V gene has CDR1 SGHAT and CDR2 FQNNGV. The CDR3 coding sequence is TGTGCCAGCAGCGCCCGGACGTTCGGCGGGAGGGCCCAAAACATTCAGTACTTC. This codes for CASSARTFGGRAQNIQYF.

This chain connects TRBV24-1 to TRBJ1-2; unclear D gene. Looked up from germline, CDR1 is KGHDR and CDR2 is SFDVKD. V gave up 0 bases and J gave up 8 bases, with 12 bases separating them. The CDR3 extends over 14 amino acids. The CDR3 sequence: CATSDLDRMGGYTF. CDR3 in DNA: TGTGCCACCAGTGATTTGGACCGAATGGGAGGCTACACCTTC.

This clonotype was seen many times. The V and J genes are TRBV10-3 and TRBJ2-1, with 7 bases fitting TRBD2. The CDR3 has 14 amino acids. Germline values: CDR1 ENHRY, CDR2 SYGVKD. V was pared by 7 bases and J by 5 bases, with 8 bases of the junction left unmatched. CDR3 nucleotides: TGTGCCATCAATCAGCGGGACGGCCACAATGAGCAGTTCTTC. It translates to CAINQRDGHNEQFF.

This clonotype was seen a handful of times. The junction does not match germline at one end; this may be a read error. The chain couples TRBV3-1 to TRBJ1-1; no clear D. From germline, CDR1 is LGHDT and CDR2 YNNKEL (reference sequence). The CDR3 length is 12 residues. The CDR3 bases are TGTGCCAGCAGCCAGGGTACCGGGCGCCGCATCTTT. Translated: CASSQGTGRRIF.

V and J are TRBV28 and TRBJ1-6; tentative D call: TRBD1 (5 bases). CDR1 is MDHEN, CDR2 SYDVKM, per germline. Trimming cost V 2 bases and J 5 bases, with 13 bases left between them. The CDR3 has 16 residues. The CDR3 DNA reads TGTGCCAGCAGTTTAAATAGGGGTTTCCATAATTCACCCCTCCACTTT. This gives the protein CASSLNRGFHNSPLHF.

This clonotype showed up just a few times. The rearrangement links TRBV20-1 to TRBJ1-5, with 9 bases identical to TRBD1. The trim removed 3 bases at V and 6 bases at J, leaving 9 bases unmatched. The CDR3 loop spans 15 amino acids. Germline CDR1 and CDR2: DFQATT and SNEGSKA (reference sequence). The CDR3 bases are TGCAGTGCTAGTGCCACCGGGACAGGGAGTCAGCCCCAGCATTTT. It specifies CSASATGTGSQPQHF.

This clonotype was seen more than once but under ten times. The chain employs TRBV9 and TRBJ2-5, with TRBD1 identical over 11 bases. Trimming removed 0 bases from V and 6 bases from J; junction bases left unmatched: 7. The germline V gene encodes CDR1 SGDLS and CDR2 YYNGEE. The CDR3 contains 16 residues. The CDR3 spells CASSVATGTGGQTQYF. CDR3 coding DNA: TGTGCCAGCAGCGTAGCTACCGGGACAGGGGGACAGACCCAGTACTTC. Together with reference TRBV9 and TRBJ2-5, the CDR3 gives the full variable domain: DSGVTQTPKHLITATGQRVTLRCSPRSGDLSVYWYQQSLDQGLQFLIQYYNGEERAKGNILERFSAQQFPDLHSELNLSSLELGDSALYFCASSVATGTGGQTQYFGPGTRLLVL.

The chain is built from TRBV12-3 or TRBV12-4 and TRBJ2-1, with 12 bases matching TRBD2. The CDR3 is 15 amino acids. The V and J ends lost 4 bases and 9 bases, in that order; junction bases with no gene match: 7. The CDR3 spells CASSYSGTSGPEQFF. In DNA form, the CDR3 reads TGTGCCAGCAGTTATTCCGGGACTAGCGGGCCTGAGCAGTTCTTC.

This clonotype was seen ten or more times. The CDR3 DNA follows: TGTGCCAGCAGTTTCCTTGAGGGACTCGCCTTTAATGAAAAACTGTTTTTT. This gives the protein CASSFLEGLAFNEKLFF. The chain employs TRBV28 and TRBJ1-4, with D perhaps matching TRBD1 (5 bases). The CDR3 extends over 17 amino acids. CDR1 and CDR2 from the germline V gene are MDHEN and SYDVKM. Trimming shortened V by 3 bases and J by 4 bases, and 18 bases separated the two germline ends.

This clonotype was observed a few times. CDR3 sequence: CAIRGDSLEHEQYF. CDR3 bases: TGTGCCATCAGGGGGGACAGCCTGGAGCACGAGCAGTACTTC. The chain joins TRBV10-3 to TRBJ2-7; the match to TRBD1 covers 7 bases. CDR3 length: 14 residues. The junction had 10 bases not matched to a gene; V was cut back by 6 bases and J by 5 bases. Germline CDR1 is ENHRY and CDR2 is SYGVKD.

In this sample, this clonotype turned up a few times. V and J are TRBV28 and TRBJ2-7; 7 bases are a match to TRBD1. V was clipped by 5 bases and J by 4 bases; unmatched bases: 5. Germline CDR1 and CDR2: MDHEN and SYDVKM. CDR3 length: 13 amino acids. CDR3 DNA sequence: TGTGCCAGCAGTATCGAACAGGGGTACGAGCAGTACTTC. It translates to CASSIEQGYEQYF. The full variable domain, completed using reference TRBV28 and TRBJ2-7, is DVKVTQSSRYLVKRTGEKVFLECVQDMDHENMFWYRQDPGLGLRLIYFSYDVKMKEKGDIPEGYSVSREKKERFSLILESASTNQTSMYLCASSIEQGYEQYFGPGTRLTVT.

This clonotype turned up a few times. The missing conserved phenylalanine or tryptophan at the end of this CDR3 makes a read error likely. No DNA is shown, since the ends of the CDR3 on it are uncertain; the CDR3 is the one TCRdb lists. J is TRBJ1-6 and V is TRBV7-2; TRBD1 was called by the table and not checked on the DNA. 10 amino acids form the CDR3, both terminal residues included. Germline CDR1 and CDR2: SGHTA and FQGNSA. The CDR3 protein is CASSLGTTQV.